This entry describes one T cell receptor beta chain. The target antigen is unknown. CDR3 length: 14 amino acids. The ends lost 3 bases at V and 7 bases at J; junction bases unmatched: 5. The germline V gene encodes CDR1 SQVTM and CDR2 ANQGSEA. The data originate from a study of cytomegalovirus exposure and HLA in healthy donors. Study-wide results and caveats: A few V segments could not be told apart, such as TRBV6-2 and TRBV6-3, and were left out. Later analysis associated a missense DCLRE1C variant with TCR beta V- and J-gene trimming. The authors later found TCR association rates varying by HLA locus, with DRB1 most and HLA-C fewest.

PCR amplification relied on 60 Vbeta primers (plus 13 Jbeta primers). TCRdb keeps only in-frame clones here, not all; method: immunoSEQ multiplex PCR. The sample has under 250,000 clones, around 80% seen once. The TCR comes from a man aged 18 to 30 in good health and CMV-seronegative. The chain joins TRBV29-1 to TRBJ1-4; 10 bases align to TRBD1. Sequencing input: PBMCs. The CDR3 DNA sequence: TGCAGCGTTGATATGGGACAGGGGACTGAAAAACTGTTTTTT. It codes for CSVDMGQGTEKLFF.